This T cell receptor (beta chain) was recorded in a study of technical replicates of blood from several donors. Trimming removed 4 bases from V and 2 bases from J, with 28 bases in between. The CDR3 runs 19 residues. Assay used: immunoSEQ multiplex PCR; TCRdb lists only in-frame clones, some missing. The sample lists about 61,000 clones, approximately 97% occurring once. The sequencing sample was made of T cells isolated from PBMCs. This sequence joins TRBV5-3 and TRBJ2-7, with TRBD1 as a possible D gene (5 bases). TRBV5-3 is treated as an ORF (open reading frame) with a function not yet certain. The clonotype comes from a human donor in good health. CDR3 residues: CARSNDNATQGPFPYEQYF. The CDR3 bases are TGTGCCAGAAGCAATGATAACGCAACCCAGGGCCCCTTCCCCTACGAGCAGTACTTC.